This TCR beta chain was identified in a study of cytomegalovirus exposure and HLA in healthy donors listed by TCRdb under 2017. In terms of the full investigation: An earlier analysis of several hundred of the donors reported 250 to 300 Gb of sequence data and 120 million or so unique TCR beta sequences from around 200 million T cells. About 300 gigabases of sequencing data and around 80 million unique TCR sequences made up an early release that covered 500 to 650 HLA-typed donors. Among the roughly 400 genotyped donors, around 81% belonged to the genetic ancestry cluster associated with self-reported Caucasian donors. The study aimed to test whether cataloging public T cell receptors could reveal signatures of past pathogen exposure. The study used immunosequencing to profile the T cell repertoires of approximately 630 subjects and linked those repertoires to cytomegalovirus serostatus. A separate validation cohort of some 130 different subjects was used in addition to the roughly 700-subject first cohort. High-throughput TCR immunosequencing, statistical association of individual TCRs with disease status, and machine learning were combined to predict cytomegalovirus infection status. To study patterns of TCR occurrence, a later analysis re-analyzed previously published TCR beta repertoires from 700 or so donors and added high-resolution HLA genotyping. The later analysis used no new phenotypic data to find candidate immune exposures, relying instead on TCR beta sequences and their occurrence across donors. In an earlier analysis of roughly 540 of the donors, high-throughput TCR beta sequencing was used to judge whether each TCR beta V gene segment behaved as functional or pseudogenic. Donor age, sex, ethnicity and CMV serostatus were collected together with the repertoire data. A later genetic analysis used genome-wide SNP genotypes for about 55% of the 666 donors, treating that subset as a discovery cohort. Every repertoire in the discovery cohort had been generated on one and the same sequencing platform. Both class I and class II loci were covered by HLA typing, at four-digit resolution. The number of typed donors differed by locus: about 629-640 for A, B, C, DRB1 and DQB1; approximately 520 for DQA1; fewer than 610 for DPA1; and around 490 for DPB1. Roughly 5 DR-DQ haplotypes were handled as single units for association and clustering, since linkage in the cohort was strong. Among a few hundred genotyped donors of the cohort, an average of approximately 250,000 unique TCR beta nucleotide sequences were sequenced per donor, around 20% of them non-productive. General findings and caveats noted by the study authors: Because counts were too low, seventeen rarely observed V segments, including chromosome 9 orphons, were excluded from the earlier analysis of around 640 of the donors. Correlated functional status among segregating V segments might be attributable to linkage disequilibrium, but an unknown experimental factor could not be ruled out. Some IMGT-functional V segments, including TRBV6-2 and TRBV6-3, could not be distinguished by the 87-base-pair reads and were therefore excluded. Presence/absence analyses assumed roughly uniform sequencing depth across donors, an assumption that may not hold. A cluster of highly shared sequence variants was judged likely to represent a technical artifact of the sequencing pipeline. Compared with equally common non-associated chains, HLA-associated TCR beta chains in a later analysis were more clonally expanded and had lower generation probabilities. An association between a missense DCLRE1C variant and V-gene and J-gene trimming of TCR beta chains was found in a later genetic analysis and replicated in an independent cohort. A further reported finding was that TCR beta sequences accurately predicted the HLA-A and HLA-B alleles for most subjects in the first cohort. Several of the top co-occurrence clusters appeared to be linked to parvovirus B19, influenza, CMV and Epstein-Barr virus, according to a later analysis. Because HLA typing was missing for some donors at each locus, association tests included only the typed subset. According to a later analysis, most CMV-associated TCR beta chains appeared to be HLA-restricted, and the HLA associations seemed to be driven largely by CMV exposure. Strong co-occurrence of HLA alleles, especially DR and DQ, made assigning TCR associations to individual alleles difficult. In this cohort, only TCR beta chains were sequenced, and detectable features were limited by the absence of alpha or paired-chain data. The classifier was reported to diagnose cytomegalovirus status with high specificity and sensitivity in both the original and validation cohorts. The only immune exposure information available for the cohort was CMV serostatus. Broadly in line with IMGT annotations, most TCR beta V segments showed up in productive rearrangements about 90% or about 30% of the time in an earlier analysis of several hundred of the donors. In vitro tests confirmed that three of the cytomegalovirus-associated TCR beta chains recognize cytomegalovirus antigens. Across donors, most TCR sequences were observed very rarely, whereas some public TCRs were present in many individuals. At a false discovery rate of 0.05, a later analysis linked around 17,000 TCR beta sequences to specific HLA alleles. A total of fewer than 200 TCR beta chains were listed by the study as associated with cytomegalovirus. It was suggested by the authors that the approach could potentially be generalized to other disease states and immunological phenotypes. According to a later genetic analysis, donors in an Asian-associated ancestry cluster had fewer N-insertions in productive TCRs than the approximately 690-donor mean. A later analysis found that TCR association rates varied across HLA loci, with DRB1 alleles showing the most associated TCRs and HLA-C alleles the fewest.

Library preparation employed the immunoSEQ multiplex PCR assay. For the multiplex PCR, a mixture combining 60 forward primers for TCR Vbeta segments and 13 reverse primers for TCR Jbeta segments was used. A multiplex PCR assay on genomic DNA amplified the CDR3 region of rearranged TCR beta genes. The amplified TCR beta libraries were sequenced on the Illumina HiSeq System as 87-base-pair reads. Per the original workflow: A later analysis tallied tens of millions of unique TCR beta chains across the 650 to 750 repertoires, and some 10 million of those chains were shared by two or more donors. To remove PCR and sequencing errors, raw reads were error-corrected and collapsed into unique sequences using a nearest-neighbor algorithm that merged closely related sequences. V, D and J gene segments were assigned by aligning CDR3 sequences to IMGT reference sequences. For a sequence to be retained, a match of at least six nucleotides was required to both a V gene segment and a J gene segment. A rearrangement was called productive if the CDR3 had no stop codons and remained in frame with V and J, and every other rearrangement was called non-productive. CDR3 was defined by IMGT convention, running from the second conserved V-encoded cysteine to the conserved J-encoded phenylalanine. In an earlier analysis of more than 550 of the donors, sequences lacking an unambiguous match to a single V gene segment were excluded. An earlier analysis of under 750 of the donors called V segments functional above 56.7% productive rearrangements and segregating when the between-donor standard deviation exceeded 5%. A statistical classification framework was built for diagnosing cytomegalovirus status from the catalog of TCR beta chain sequences. V and J gene assignment, in a later analysis, came from comparing TCR nucleotide sequences with IMGT/GENE-DB human TR gene sequences. The TCRdist pipeline was used in a later analysis to assign CDR3 sequences and most-parsimonious VDJ recombination scenarios. In a later analysis, each TCR beta chain was defined by its CDR3 amino acid sequence together with its V-gene family, and reads without a unique V-gene family were excluded. To address suspected cross-contamination and a sequencing artifact, a later analysis removed under 600 highly shared, low-generation-probability nucleotide sequences. A later analysis calculated a clonal expansion index for each public chain from normalized within-repertoire ranks of inferred template counts. A later analysis computed generation probabilities with a VDJ recombination model fitted to out-of-frame rearrangements, and checked the results against IGoR. In a later analysis, TCR-TCR, TCR-HLA and TCR-CMV co-occurrence was scored with hypergeometric tests, and a repertoire-size bias correction was applied to TCR pairs. To estimate false discovery rates, a later analysis permuted the HLA or CMV assignments 20 times. In a later analysis, co-occurring TCRs were grouped with DBSCAN, and TCRdist sequence similarity was added when clustering was performed within HLA-allele-positive subsets. For co-occurrence clustering, repertoires with fewer than 30,000 or more than 120,000 public chains were excluded, along with about five repertoires with anomalous nucleotide sharing. TCRdb re-hosts the immuneACCESS table, in-frame sequences only. Its copies lack some clones; in the studies checked, an unresolved V gene accounts for under half of them, and the cause for the rest is not known. The V and J calls and the clone size are those of that table, but D and trimming were determined from the DNA. The sample includes about 190,000 clones, with roughly 80% observed a single time. About 1.7% of the sample belongs to the ten largest clones.

This clone has more than one count but fewer than ten. Its antigen is currently not known. The input lacks base qualities; no much larger clone sits a single base away. In total, 500 to 700 healthy bone marrow donors made up the cohort. At the time of sampling, all cohort members were nominally healthy, though unrecorded immune exposures were likely present. The donor was CMV seronegative and was included in the group of several hundred seronegative cohort members. Every donor gave a peripheral blood sample, and the peripheral blood mononuclear cells from that sample were used for TCR beta sequencing. The Qiagen DNeasy Blood Extraction Kit was used to extract genomic DNA from the blood cell samples. V is cut by 2 bases and J by 0 bases, and the space between the germline ends is 8 bases. Reading the germline V gene gives CDR1 LGHNA and CDR2 YSLEER. Its CDR3 holds 15 amino acids, cysteine through phenylalanine. Kept here is only the CDR3 DNA, which spans 45 bases and is read in frame from base 1.

What was sequenced was PBMCs. The chain employs TRBV4-3 and TRBJ1-3; the D gene remains uncertain. The TCR was taken from a woman aged 18 to 35 in good health and CMV-seronegative. CDR3 sequence: CASSQRAFSGNTIYF. DNA sequence: TGCGCCAGCAGCCAACGAGCCTTCTCTGGAAACACCATATATTTT.